The next 8 T cell receptor beta chains were all read from a single sample in a study of human T cells and chemical hapten exposure. Time point: patch test 2, 6 weeks after DPC sensitization. Noted treatment: therapeutic diphenylcyclopropenone sensitization with weekly scalp DPC. Total RNA came from unfractionated whole blood. TCRdb reanalysed the RACE reads using MiXCR and keeps one entry per CDR3 protein. The sample holds 40,000 or so distinct CDR3 sequences, approximately 10% seen once. Here the sequenced sample was whole blood, taken in connection with sensitization to the hapten diphenylcyclopropenone (DPC). Receptors were obtained from a woman aged 25 to 45 with alopecia areata. Some clones in this sample may be carry-over from other donors' samples.

V gene TRBV30 combines with J gene TRBJ1-6, with 7 bases matching TRBD1. Trimming cost V 5 bases and J 8 bases; bases outside gene matches: 3. The CDR3 covers 12 residues. Germline V gene sequence: CDR1 GTSNPN, CDR2 SVGIG (reference sequence). The CDR3, as DNA: TGTGCCTGGCGGGACAGTCATTCACCCCTCCACTTT. The encoded protein is CAWRDSHSPLHF.

The V call is TRBV5-4, the J call TRBJ1-2; TRBD1 matches 8 bases. The ends lost 4 bases at V and 3 bases at J; junction bases unmatched: 11. Per germline, CDR1 SGHNT and CDR2 YYREEE (reference sequence). This CDR3 comprises 16 residues. In DNA form, the CDR3 reads TGTGCCAGCAGCCCGGTGGCAGGGGGCGGCGACTATGGCTACACCTTC. Residues: CASSPVAGGGDYGYTF. Full variable domain (rest looked up from reference TRBV5-4 and TRBJ1-2): ETGVTQSPTHLIKTRGQQVTLRCSSQSGHNTVSWYQQALGQGPQFIFQYYREEENGRGNFPPRFSGLQFPNYSSELNVNALELDDSALYLCASSPVAGGGDYGYTFGSGTRLTVV.

This clonotype has more than one count but fewer than ten. The chain employs TRBV5-1 and TRBJ1-2, with TRBD1 matching 11 bases. V trimming: 4 bases; J trimming: 7 bases; junction bases outside the gene matches: 6. CDR1 SGHRS and CDR2 YFSETQ come from the germline V gene. CDR3 length: 14 amino acids. CDR3 region: CASSKGQGDPGYTF. The DNA for the CDR3 is TGCGCCAGCAGCAAGGGACAGGGGGATCCTGGCTACACCTTC.

This rearrangement joins TRBV12-3 or TRBV12-4 to TRBJ2-5; perhaps TRBD1 as D (5 bases). The V end lost 6 bases, the J end lost 5 bases, and 16 bases lay between the germline ends. This CDR3 is built from 14 residues. CDR3 nucleotides: TGTGCCAGCAGCCTGGGGCGCCTCAGGGAGACCCAGTACTTC. Protein: CASSLGRLRETQYF.

The gene calls are TRBV7-6 and TRBJ2-3, with a possible D match to TRBD2 (6 bases). The length of the CDR3 is 13 residues. CDR1 and CDR2 (germline): SGHVS, FNYEAQ. V lost 4 bases to trimming and J lost 7 bases, with 12 bases between them. CDR3 sequence (DNA): TGTGCCAGCAGCTCCCGGGACTTTAATACGCAGTATTTT. The encoded protein is CASSSRDFNTQYF.

V is TRBV6-4 and J is TRBJ1-1, with 7 bases aligning to TRBD1. This CDR3 spans 15 amino acids. Germline values: CDR1 MRHNA, CDR2 SNTAGT. Trimming at V came to 6 bases and at J to 6 bases, leaving 13 bases not matched to a gene. The CDR3 spells CASRVSTGFRSEAFF. Written as DNA, the CDR3 is TGTGCCAGCAGAGTTTCGACAGGGTTCAGGTCTGAAGCTTTCTTT.

The V and J genes are TRBV29-1 and TRBJ2-7; D tentatively fits TRBD1 or TRBD2 (6 bases each). The germline gives CDR1 SQVTM, CDR2 ANQGSEA. This CDR3 spans 14 amino acids. V lost 4 bases and J lost 0, with 13 bases in between. The CDR3 spells CSVAGEDNSYEQYF. The CDR3 DNA follows: TGCAGCGTTGCAGGGGAGGACAACTCCTACGAGCAGTACTTC.

This clonotype was counted between two and nine times. Written as DNA, the CDR3 is TGTGCCAGCAGCTTAGCGGGACGGTCTACAGGCTACACCTTC. Its translation: CASSLAGRSTGYTF. This chain uses TRBV7-9 with TRBJ1-2; possible D gene TRBD1, 5 bases. The V gene lost 0 bases and the J gene lost 8 bases, with 13 bases spanning the gap. Germline CDR1 SEHNR, CDR2 FQNEAQ (reference sequence). CDR3 length: 14 amino acids.